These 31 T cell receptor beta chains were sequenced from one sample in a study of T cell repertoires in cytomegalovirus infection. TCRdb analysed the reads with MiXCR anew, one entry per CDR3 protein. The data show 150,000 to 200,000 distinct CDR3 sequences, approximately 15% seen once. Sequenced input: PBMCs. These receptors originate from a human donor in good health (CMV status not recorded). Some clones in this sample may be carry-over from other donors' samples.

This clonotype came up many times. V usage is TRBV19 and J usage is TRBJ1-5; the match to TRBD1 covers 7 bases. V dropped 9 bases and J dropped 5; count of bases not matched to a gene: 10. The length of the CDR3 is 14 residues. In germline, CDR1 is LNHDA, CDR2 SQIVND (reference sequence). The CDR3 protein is CASKPGQSHQPQHF. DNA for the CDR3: TGTGCCAGCAAACCGGGACAGTCCCATCAGCCCCAGCATTTT.

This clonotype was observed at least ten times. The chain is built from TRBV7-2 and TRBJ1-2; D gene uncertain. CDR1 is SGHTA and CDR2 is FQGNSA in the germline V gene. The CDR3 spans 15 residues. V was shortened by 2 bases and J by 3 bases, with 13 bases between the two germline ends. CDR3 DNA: TGTGCCAGCAGCTTACGAGGGAGGGAGGACTATGGCTACACCTTC. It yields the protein CASSLRGREDYGYTF.

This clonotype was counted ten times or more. The CDR3 protein is CASSAISGGAKETQYF. In DNA, the CDR3 is TGTGCCAGCAGCGCGATTAGCGGGGGGGCAAAGGAGACCCAGTACTTC. The chain combines TRBV7-3 with TRBJ2-5; 11 positions agree with TRBD2. The CDR3 has 16 residues. Germline assignment: CDR1 SGHTA and CDR2 FQGTGA. The ends lost 5 bases at V and 5 bases at J; junction bases unmatched: 10.

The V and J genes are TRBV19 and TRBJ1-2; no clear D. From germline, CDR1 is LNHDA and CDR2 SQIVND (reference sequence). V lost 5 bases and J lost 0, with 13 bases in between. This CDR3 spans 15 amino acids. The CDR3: CASSAISGANYGYTF. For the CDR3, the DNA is TGTGCCAGTAGTGCTATCTCCGGGGCTAACTATGGCTACACCTTC.

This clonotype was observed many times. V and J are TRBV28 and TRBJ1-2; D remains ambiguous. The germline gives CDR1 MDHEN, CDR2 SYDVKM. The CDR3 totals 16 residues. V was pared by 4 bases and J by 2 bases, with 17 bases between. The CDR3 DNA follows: TGTGCCAGCAGTTCCAGTCCCCTCGGAGGGAACTATGGCTACACCTTC. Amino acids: CASSSSPLGGNYGYTF.

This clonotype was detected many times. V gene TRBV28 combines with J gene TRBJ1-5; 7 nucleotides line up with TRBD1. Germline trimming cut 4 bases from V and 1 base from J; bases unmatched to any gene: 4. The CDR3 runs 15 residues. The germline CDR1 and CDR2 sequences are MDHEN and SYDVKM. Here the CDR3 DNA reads TGTGCCAGCAGTTCGGCAGGGGGAAGCAATCAGCCCCAGCATTTT. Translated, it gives CASSSAGGSNQPQHF.

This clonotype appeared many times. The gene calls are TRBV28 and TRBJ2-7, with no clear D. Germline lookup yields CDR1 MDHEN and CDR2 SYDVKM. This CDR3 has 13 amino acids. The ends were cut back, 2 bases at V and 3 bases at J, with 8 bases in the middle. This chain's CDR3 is CASSLGRVYEQYF. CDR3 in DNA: TGTGCCAGCAGTTTAGGGCGCGTCTACGAGCAGTACTTC.

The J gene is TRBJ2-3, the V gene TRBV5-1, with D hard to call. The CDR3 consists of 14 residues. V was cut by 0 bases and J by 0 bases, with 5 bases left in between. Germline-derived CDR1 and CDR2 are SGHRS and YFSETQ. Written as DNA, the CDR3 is TGCGCCAGCAGCTTGGAAAAAAGCACAGATACGCAGTATTTT. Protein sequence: CASSLEKSTDTQYF.

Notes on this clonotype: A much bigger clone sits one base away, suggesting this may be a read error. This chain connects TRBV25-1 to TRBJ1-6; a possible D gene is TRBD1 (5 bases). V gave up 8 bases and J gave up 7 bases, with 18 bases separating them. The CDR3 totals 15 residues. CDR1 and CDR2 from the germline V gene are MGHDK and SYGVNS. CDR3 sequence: CASGGGPGKNSPLHF. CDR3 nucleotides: TGTGCCAGCGGTGGGGGACCGGGGAAAAATTCACCCCTCCACTTT.

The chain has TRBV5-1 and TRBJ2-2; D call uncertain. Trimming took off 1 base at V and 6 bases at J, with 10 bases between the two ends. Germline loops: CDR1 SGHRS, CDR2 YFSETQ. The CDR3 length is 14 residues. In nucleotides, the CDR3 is TGCGCCAGCAGCTTGCCTAGTGGTGCCGGGGAGCTGTTTTTT. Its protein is CASSLPSGAGELFF.

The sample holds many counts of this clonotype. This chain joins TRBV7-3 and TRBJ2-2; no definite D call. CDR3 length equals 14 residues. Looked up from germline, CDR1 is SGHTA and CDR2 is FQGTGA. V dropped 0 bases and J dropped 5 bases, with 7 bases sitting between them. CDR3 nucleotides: TGTGCCAGCAGCTTAACGTTATCAACCGGGGAGCTGTTTTTT. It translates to CASSLTLSTGELFF.

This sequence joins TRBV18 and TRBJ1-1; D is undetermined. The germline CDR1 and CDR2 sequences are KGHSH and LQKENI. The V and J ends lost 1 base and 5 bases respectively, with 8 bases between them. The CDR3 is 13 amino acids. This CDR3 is CASSPRGGTEAFF. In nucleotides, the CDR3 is TGTGCCAGCTCACCACGTGGAGGGACTGAAGCTTTCTTT.

Written as DNA, the CDR3 is TGCAGTGCTAGAGAATCCCGGGCAACTAATGAAAAACTGTTTTTT. Its protein product is CSARESRATNEKLFF. This chain connects TRBV20-1 to TRBJ1-4, with D hard to call. This CDR3 has 15 residues. The germline CDR1 and CDR2 sequences are DFQATT and SNEGSKA (reference sequence). Deletions cut 0 bases from V and 0 bases from J, with 8 bases between.

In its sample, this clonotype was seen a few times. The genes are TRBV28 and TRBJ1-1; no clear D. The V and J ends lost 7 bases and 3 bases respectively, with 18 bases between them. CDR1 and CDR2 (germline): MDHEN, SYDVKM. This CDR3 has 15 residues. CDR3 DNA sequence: TGTGCCAGCACCACGGCGTCGGTTTCGGACACTGAAGCTTTCTTT. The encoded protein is CASTTASVSDTEAFF.

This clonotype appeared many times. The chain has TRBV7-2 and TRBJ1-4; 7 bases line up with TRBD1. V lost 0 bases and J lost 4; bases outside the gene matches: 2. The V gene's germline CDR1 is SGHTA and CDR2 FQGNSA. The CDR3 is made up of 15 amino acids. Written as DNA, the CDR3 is TGTGCCAGCAGCTTAGCGACAGGGTTTAATGAAAAACTGTTTTTT. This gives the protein CASSLATGFNEKLFF.

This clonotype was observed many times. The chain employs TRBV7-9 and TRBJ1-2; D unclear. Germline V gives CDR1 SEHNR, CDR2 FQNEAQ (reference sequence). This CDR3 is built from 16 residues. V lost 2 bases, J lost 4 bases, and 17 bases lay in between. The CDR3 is CASSLMSAGESYGYTF. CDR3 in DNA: TGTGCCAGCAGCTTAATGAGTGCGGGAGAGAGCTATGGCTACACCTTC.

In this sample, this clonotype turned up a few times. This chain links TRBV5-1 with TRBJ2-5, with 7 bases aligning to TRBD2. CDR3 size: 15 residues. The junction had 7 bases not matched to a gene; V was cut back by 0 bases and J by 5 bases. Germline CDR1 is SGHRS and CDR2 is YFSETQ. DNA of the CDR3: TGCGCCAGCAGCTTGGCGGCCGGGAGGACGGAGACCCAGTACTTC. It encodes CASSLAAGRTETQYF. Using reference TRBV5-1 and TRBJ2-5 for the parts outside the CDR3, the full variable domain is KAGVTQTPRYLIKTRGQQVTLSCSPISGHRSVSWYQQTPGQGLQFLFEYFSETQRNKGNFPGRFSGRQFSNSRSEMNVSTLELGDSALYLCASSLAAGRTETQYFGPGTRLLVL.

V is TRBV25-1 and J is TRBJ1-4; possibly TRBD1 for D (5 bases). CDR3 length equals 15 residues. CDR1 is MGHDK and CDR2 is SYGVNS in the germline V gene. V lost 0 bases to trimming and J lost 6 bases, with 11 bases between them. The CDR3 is CASSEYTGHDEKLFF. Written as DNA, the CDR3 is TGTGCCAGCAGTGAATACACCGGACACGATGAAAAACTGTTTTTT.

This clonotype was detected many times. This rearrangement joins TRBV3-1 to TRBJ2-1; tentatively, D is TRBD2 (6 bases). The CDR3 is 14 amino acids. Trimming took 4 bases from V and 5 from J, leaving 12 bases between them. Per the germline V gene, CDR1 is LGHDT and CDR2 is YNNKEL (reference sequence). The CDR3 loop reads CASSPPLAHNEQFF. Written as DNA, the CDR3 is TGTGCCAGCAGCCCCCCACTAGCCCACAATGAGCAGTTCTTC.

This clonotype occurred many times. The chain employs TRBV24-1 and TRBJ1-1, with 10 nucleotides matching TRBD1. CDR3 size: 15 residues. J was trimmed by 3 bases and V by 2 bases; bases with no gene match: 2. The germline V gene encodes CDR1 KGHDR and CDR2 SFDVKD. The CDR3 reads CATSDSGTGDTEAFF. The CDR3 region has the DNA TGTGCCACCAGTGATTCCGGGACAGGGGACACTGAAGCTTTCTTT.

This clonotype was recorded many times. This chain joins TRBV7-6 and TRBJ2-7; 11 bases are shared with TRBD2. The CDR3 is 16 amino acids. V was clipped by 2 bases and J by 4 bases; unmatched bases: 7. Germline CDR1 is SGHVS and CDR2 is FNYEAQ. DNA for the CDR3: TGTGCCAGCAGCTTATTGGGGACTAGCGGAACGTACGAGCAGTACTTC. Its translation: CASSLLGTSGTYEQYF. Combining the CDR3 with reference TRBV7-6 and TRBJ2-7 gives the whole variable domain GAGVSQSPRYKVTKRGQDVALRCDPISGHVSLYWYRQALGQGPEFLTYFNYEAQQDKSGLPNDRFSAERPEGSISTLTIQRTEQRDSAMYRCASSLLGTSGTYEQYFGPGTRLTVT.

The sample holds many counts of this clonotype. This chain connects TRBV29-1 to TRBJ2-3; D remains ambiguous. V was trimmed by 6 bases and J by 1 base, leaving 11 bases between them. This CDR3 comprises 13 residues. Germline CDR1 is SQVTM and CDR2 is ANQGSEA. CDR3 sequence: CSVDGVGTDTQYF. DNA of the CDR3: TGCAGCGTCGACGGAGTAGGCACAGATACGCAGTATTTT.

This CDR3 reads CASSQDPAGFYEQYF. The DNA of the CDR3 is TGTGCCAGCAGCCAAGATCCTGCAGGGTTTTACGAGCAGTACTTC. The chain recombines TRBV14 with TRBJ2-7; possibly TRBD1 for D (5 bases). The CDR3 extends over 15 amino acids. Trimming took 0 bases from V and 4 from J, leaving 13 bases between them. From germline, CDR1 is SGHDN and CDR2 FVKESK.

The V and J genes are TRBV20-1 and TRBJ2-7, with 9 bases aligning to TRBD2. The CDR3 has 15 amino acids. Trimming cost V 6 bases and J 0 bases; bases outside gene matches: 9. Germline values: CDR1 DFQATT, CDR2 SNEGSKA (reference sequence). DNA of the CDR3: TGCAGTGCCCTCCCGCCTAGCGGGGACTCCTACGAGCAGTACTTC. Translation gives CSALPPSGDSYEQYF.

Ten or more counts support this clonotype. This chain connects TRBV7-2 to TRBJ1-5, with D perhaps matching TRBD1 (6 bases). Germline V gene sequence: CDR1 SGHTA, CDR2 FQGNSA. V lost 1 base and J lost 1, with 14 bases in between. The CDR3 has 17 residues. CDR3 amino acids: CASSLGVGGASNQPQHF. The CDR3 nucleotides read TGTGCCAGCAGCTTAGGGGTGGGGGGGGCCAGCAATCAGCCCCAGCATTTT.

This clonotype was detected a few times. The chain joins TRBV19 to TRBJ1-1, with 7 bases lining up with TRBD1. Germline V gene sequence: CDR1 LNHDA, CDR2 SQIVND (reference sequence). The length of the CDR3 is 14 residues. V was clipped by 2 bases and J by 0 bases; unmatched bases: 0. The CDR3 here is CASSIQGVNTEAFF. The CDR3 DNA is TGTGCCAGTAGTATACAGGGGGTGAACACTGAAGCTTTCTTT. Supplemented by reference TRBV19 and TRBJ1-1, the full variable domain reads DGGITQSPKYLFRKEGQNVTLSCEQNLNHDAMYWYRQDPGQGLRLIYYSQIVNDFQKGDIAEGYSVSREKKESFPLTVTSAQKNPTAFYLCASSIQGVNTEAFFGQGTRLTVV.

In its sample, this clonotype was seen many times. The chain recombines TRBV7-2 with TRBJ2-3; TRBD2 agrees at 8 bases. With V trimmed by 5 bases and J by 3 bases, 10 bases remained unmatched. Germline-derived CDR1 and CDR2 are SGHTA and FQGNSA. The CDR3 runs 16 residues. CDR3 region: CASSTRPGLGTDTQYF. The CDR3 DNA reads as TGTGCCAGCAGCACCCGCCCGGGACTAGGGACAGATACGCAGTATTTT.

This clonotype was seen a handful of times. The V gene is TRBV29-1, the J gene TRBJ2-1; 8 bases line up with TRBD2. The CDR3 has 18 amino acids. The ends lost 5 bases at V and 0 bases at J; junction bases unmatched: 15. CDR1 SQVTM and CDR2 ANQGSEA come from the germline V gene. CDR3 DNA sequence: TGCAGCGTTTCGGGGGGGTTCAGTAGCGGAAGCTCCTACAATGAGCAGTTCTTC. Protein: CSVSGGFSSGSSYNEQFF.

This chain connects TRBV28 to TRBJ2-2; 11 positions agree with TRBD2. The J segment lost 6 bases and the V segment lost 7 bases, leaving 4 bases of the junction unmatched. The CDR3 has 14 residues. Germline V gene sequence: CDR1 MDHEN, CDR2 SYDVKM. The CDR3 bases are TGTGCCAGCACCCAACTAGCGGGAGCCGGGGAGCTGTTTTTT. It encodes CASTQLAGAGELFF.

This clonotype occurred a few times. The CDR3 here is CSVASRGQNEQYF. The CDR3 DNA is TGCAGCGTTGCTTCCAGGGGGCAAAACGAGCAGTACTTC. This chain connects TRBV29-1 to TRBJ2-7, with 8 nucleotides matching TRBD1. From germline, CDR1 is SQVTM and CDR2 ANQGSEA. This CDR3 has 13 amino acids. The ends lost 4 bases at V and 5 bases at J; junction bases unmatched: 7.

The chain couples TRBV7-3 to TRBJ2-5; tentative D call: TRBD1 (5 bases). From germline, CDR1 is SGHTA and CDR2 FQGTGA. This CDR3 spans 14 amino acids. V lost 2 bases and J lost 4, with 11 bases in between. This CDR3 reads CASSLGAVGETQYF. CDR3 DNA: TGTGCCAGCAGCTTAGGGGCAGTTGGAGAGACCCAGTACTTC.